This is a list of T cell receptor beta chains from one sample in a study of PD-L1 blockade in urothelial cancer. The protocol was immunoSEQ multiplex PCR, while the TCRdb copy is restricted to in-frame clones and leaves out a portion. The top ten hold 2.4% of the sample, which has roughly 100,000 clones, over 75% seen once. The sequencing here drew on PBMCs, taken around atezolizumab (anti-PD-L1) treatment. The source is a man aged 50 to 59 with urothelial cancer. Both conserved end residues are part of each CDR3. A D gene is named only where the DNA matches it firmly. Clone size is not always given. Where it is, it says once, few, many or a class for expanded clones.

J | D | V | size | CDR3 | DNA
TRBJ2-1 | TRBD2 | TRBV6-5 | - | CASSRASGGGEQFF | TGTGCCAGCAGCCGCGCTAGCGGGGGTGGGGAGCAGTTCTTC
TRBJ1-1 | TRBD1 | TRBV30 | once | CAWSANRGDRPNTEAFF | TGTGCCTGGAGTGCGAACAGGGGCGACCGTCCGAACACTGAAGCTTTCTTT
TRBJ1-5 | - | TRBV27 | - | CASSFGSENQPQHF | TGTGCCAGCAGTTTCGGGTCCGAAAATCAGCCCCAGCATTTT
TRBJ1-6 | - | TRBV6-4 | - | CASSDSSQVFYNSPLHF | TGTGCCAGCAGTGACTCCAGTCAGGTGTTTTATAATTCACCCCTCCACTTT
TRBJ2-5 | TRBD2 | TRBV2 | - | CASVLAGVSETQYF | TGTGCCAGCGTTCTAGCGGGAGTGTCGGAGACCCAGTACTTC
TRBJ1-4 | - | TRBV4-1 | - | CASSQVSVNEKLFF | TGCGCCAGCAGCCAAGTCTCGGTTAATGAAAAACTGTTTTTT
TRBJ1-5 | - | TRBV7-2 | - | CASSFQGGNQPQHF | TGTGCCAGCAGCTTCCAGGGTGGCAATCAGCCCCAGCATTTT
TRBJ1-1 | - | TRBV21-1 | - | CANHRGLFF | TGTGCCAACCACAGGGGGCTCTTCTTT
TRBJ1-4 | - | TRBV6-1 | - | CASSEARTVRGGEKLFF | TGTGCCAGCAGTGAAGCGAGGACAGTTAGGGGAGGGGAAAAACTGTTTTTT
TRBJ2-1 | TRBD1 | TRBV5-1 | few | CASSLARDRGLDEQFF | TGCGCCAGCAGCTTGGCCCGGGACAGGGGTTTAGATGAGCAGTTCTTC
TRBJ1-2 | - | TRBV19 | - | CASSIAAGANYGYTF | TGTGCCAGTAGTATAGCGGCAGGGGCAAACTATGGCTACACCTTC
TRBJ2-7 | - | TRBV5-1 | - | CANAARGTYEQYF | TGCGCCAACGCGGCCCGGGGGACCTACGAGCAGTACTTC
TRBJ2-3 | - | TRBV28 | - | CASSFGSAGTDTQYF | TGTGCCAGCAGCTTCGGGAGTGCGGGCACAGATACGCAGTATTTT
TRBJ1-4 | - | TRBV9 | - | CASSVGQINEKLFF | TGTGCCAGCAGCGTAGGACAGATTAATGAAAAACTGTTTTTT
TRBJ1-6 | TRBD1 | TRBV5-1 | - | CASSLAAGTGNSPLHF | TGCGCCAGCAGCTTGGCTGCCGGGACAGGGAATTCACCCCTCCACTTT
TRBJ2-7 | - | TRBV18 | - | CASSGGSYEQYF | TGTGCCAGCTCAGGCGGGTCTTACGAGCAGTACTTC
TRBJ2-7 | TRBD2 | TRBV14 | - | CASSPGLAGGPYEQYF | TGTGCCAGCAGCCCCGGACTAGCGGGAGGGCCATACGAGCAGTACTTC
TRBJ1-1 | - | TRBV2 | - | CASSTGTEAFF | TGTGCCAGCAGTACAGGCACTGAAGCTTTCTTT
TRBJ1-4 | TRBD1 | TRBV2 | - | CASSRQGSTNEKLFF | TGTGCCAGCAGCCGACAGGGGTCTACAAATGAAAAACTGTTTTTT
TRBJ2-7 | TRBD2 | TRBV12-5 | - | CASGLGLAGVYEQYF | TGTGCTAGTGGTTTGGGACTAGCGGGAGTCTACGAGCAGTACTTC
TRBJ2-1 | TRBD2 | TRBV19 | - | CASKRGLADNEQFF | TGTGCCTCAAAGAGGGGACTAGCCGACAATGAGCAGTTCTTC
TRBJ1-2 | - | TRBV6-1 | - | CASTVNFVNYGYTF | TGTGCCAGCACCGTTAACTTTGTTAACTATGGCTACACCTTC
TRBJ2-1 | - | TRBV5-4 | - | CASSAETSRAYNEQFF | TGTGCCAGCAGCGCCGAGACTAGTCGGGCCTACAATGAGCAGTTCTTC
TRBJ1-2 | TRBD1 | TRBV5-6 | - | CASSSPGTGGDYGYTF | TGTGCCAGCAGCTCTCCCGGGACAGGGGGCGACTATGGCTACACCTTC
TRBJ1-5 | TRBD1 | TRBV10-2 | - | CASSVGDRVGNQPQHF | TGCGCCAGCAGTGTTGGGGACAGGGTAGGCAATCAGCCCCAGCATTTT
TRBJ2-1 | TRBD2 | TRBV7-9 | few | CASSLRGSSGNEQFF | TGTGCCAGCAGCTTGCGCGGGAGCTCGGGGAATGAGCAGTTCTTC
TRBJ1-1 | - | TRBV11-2 | - | CASSRHRDNTEAFF | TGTGCCAGCAGCCGTCACAGGGATAACACTGAAGCTTTCTTT
TRBJ2-5 | - | TRBV9 | - | CASSVAAGRETQYF | TGTGCCAGCAGCGTAGCGGCAGGGCGGGAGACCCAGTACTTC
TRBJ2-1 | - | TRBV20-1 | - | CSASKRNEQFF | TGCAGTGCTAGTAAGCGAAATGAGCAGTTCTTC
TRBJ1-6 | TRBD1 | TRBV5-6 | - | CASSLRRGTGSYSPLHF | TGTGCCAGCAGCCTGCGCCGGGGGACAGGGAGCTATTCACCCCTCCACTTT
TRBJ2-7 | - | TRBV7-2 | - | CASSLQGSPTYEQYF | TGTGCCAGCAGCCTACAGGGTTCCCCAACCTACGAGCAGTACTTC
TRBJ2-7 | TRBD2 | TRBV4-2 | - | CASSQEFVLAGGRGGEQYF | TGTGCCAGCAGCCAAGAGTTCGTACTAGCGGGAGGTCGTGGTGGCGAGCAGTACTTC
TRBJ1-3 | TRBD1 | TRBV6-1 | - | CASSDRTGSGNTIYF | TGTGCCAGCAGTGACCGGACAGGGTCTGGAAACACCATATATTTT
TRBJ2-1 | - | TRBV7-9 | - | CASSLYGEQFF | TGTGCCAGCAGCCTCTACGGTGAGCAGTTCTTC
TRBJ2-1 | TRBD2 | TRBV5-1 | few | CASSYGTSGWTNEQFF | TGCGCCAGCAGCTACGGGACTAGCGGGTGGACCAATGAGCAGTTCTTC
TRBJ2-7 | TRBD2 | TRBV10-3 | - | CASGRGAYEQYF | TGTGCCAGCGGGAGAGGCGCCTACGAGCAGTACTTC
TRBJ2-1 | TRBD2 | TRBV19 | - | CASRTGTRGSYNEQFF | TGTGCCAGTAGGACCGGGACTAGGGGCTCCTACAATGAGCAGTTCTTC
TRBJ2-2 | TRBD2 | TRBV5-1 | - | CASSRGGLAGHTGELFF | TGCGCCAGCAGCCGGGGGGGCCTAGCCGGACACACCGGGGAGCTGTTTTTT
TRBJ2-7 | - | TRBV19 | - | CASSWRMTYEQYF | TGTGCCAGTAGTTGGAGGATGACCTACGAGCAGTACTTC
TRBJ1-2 | - | TRBV7-2 | - | CASSKQISGYTF | TGTGCCAGCAGCAAACAGATATCCGGCTACACCTTC
TRBJ2-1 | TRBD2 | TRBV28 | - | CASSSGLAGYNEQFF | TGTGCCAGCAGTTCGGGACTAGCGGGATACAATGAGCAGTTCTTC
TRBJ2-1 | - | TRBV5-4 | - | CASSFGLAASSYNEQFF | TGTGCCAGCAGCTTCGGACTCGCCGCCAGCTCCTACAATGAGCAGTTCTTC
TRBJ1-4 | - | TRBV5-5 | few | CASSLVGTEGEKLFF | TGTGCCAGCAGCTTGGTCGGGACGGAGGGTGAAAAACTGTTTTTT
TRBJ2-7 | - | TRBV18 | - | CASSPPLVTYEQYF | TGTGCCAGCTCACCCCCCTTAGTAACCTACGAGCAGTACTTC
TRBJ2-7 | TRBD2 | TRBV4-1 | - | CASSRKLISGTSGSSYEQYF | TGCGCCAGCAGCCGGAAACTCATTTCTGGGACTAGCGGGAGTAGCTACGAGCAGTACTTC